The next 21 T cell receptor beta chains were all read from a single sample in a study of CD8 T cells in ankylosing spondylitis. Their recognized antigens are unknown. One entry per CDR3 protein results from TCRdb running MiXCR on the 5' RACE reads. Among 700,000 or so distinct CDR3 sequences, roughly 19% were seen once, and the ten largest hold about 20%. Study outcomes and limitations: A TCR beta motif of roughly 8 highly homologous variants seemed to mark ankylosing spondylitis blood.

The material sequenced was blood, either unsorted or a sorted T cell fraction (not recorded which). Receptors originate from a male donor with ankylosing spondylitis.

The chain recombines TRBV5-1 with TRBJ2-2, with D possibly TRBD2 on 6 matching bases. Germline values: CDR1 SGHRS, CDR2 YFSETQ. With 0 bases removed from V and 6 bases from J, the gap between germline ends came to 9 bases. This CDR3 contains 14 residues. The DNA for the CDR3 is TGCGCCAGCAGCTTGGAGGGGAGGCCCGGGGAGCTGTTTTTT. Its translation is CASSLEGRPGELFF.

The chain links TRBV7-2 to TRBJ2-4, with a tentative D call TRBD1 (5 bases). From germline, CDR1 is SGHTA and CDR2 FQGNSA. The CDR3 is 14 residues long. V lost 5 bases, J lost 5 bases, and 13 bases lay in between. Here the CDR3 DNA reads TGTGCCAGCAGCCGTGACAGAGCAGAAAACATTCAGTACTTC. It encodes CASSRDRAENIQYF.

This clonotype has a single count. J is TRBJ2-7 and V is TRBV11-2; TRBD1 might be the D (5 bases). Germline values: CDR1 SGHAT, CDR2 FQNNGV. The CDR3 is 14 amino acids. V lost 8 bases and J 3 bases, leaving 17 bases between the germline ends. For the CDR3, the DNA is TGTGCCAGCTCGACTCAGGGTCTGGTCTACGAGCAGTACTTC. This codes for CASSTQGLVYEQYF.

The chain uses TRBV11-2 and TRBJ2-5; D call uncertain. CDR3 length: 14 amino acids. Between the trimmed V and J ends, which lost 3 bases and 3 bases, there was a span of 11 bases. Germline assignment: CDR1 SGHAT and CDR2 FQNNGV. The CDR3, as DNA: TGTGCCAGCAGCTTCGGAACAAGCAAAGAGACCCAGTACTTC. Its translation: CASSFGTSKETQYF. Combining the CDR3 with reference TRBV11-2 and TRBJ2-5 gives the whole variable domain EAGVAQSPRYKIIEKRQSVAFWCNPISGHATLYWYQQILGQGPKLLIQFQNNGVVDDSQLPKDRFSAERLKGVDSTLKIQPAKLEDSAVYLCASSFGTSKETQYFGPGTRLLVL.

This clonotype was seen a handful of times. The chain joins TRBV5-1 to TRBJ2-1, with 7 bases fitting TRBD1. The CDR3 is 15 amino acids. Unmatched junction bases numbered 3, after V lost 1 base and J lost 2 bases. Germline V CDR1 and CDR2: SGHRS, YFSETQ. The CDR3 sequence: CASSLLQGPYNEQFF. The CDR3 DNA reads TGCGCCAGCAGCTTGTTACAGGGGCCCTACAATGAGCAGTTCTTC. The full variable domain, in which reference TRBV5-1 and TRBJ2-1 provide the parts outside the CDR3, is KAGVTQTPRYLIKTRGQQVTLSCSPISGHRSVSWYQQTPGQGLQFLFEYFSETQRNKGNFPGRFSGRQFSNSRSEMNVSTLELGDSALYLCASSLLQGPYNEQFFGPGTRLTVL.

This rearrangement joins TRBV7-9 to TRBJ2-1, with no clear D. Germline CDR1 SEHNR, CDR2 FQNEAQ (reference sequence). The CDR3 totals 15 residues. V was cut by 5 bases and J by 2 bases, with 13 bases left in between. CDR3 nucleotides: TGTGCCAGCAGCCATGAGGAGTTGACCTACAATGAGCAGTTCTTC. This translates into CASSHEELTYNEQFF.

This clonotype was seen more than once but under ten times. V and J are TRBV20-1 and TRBJ1-1, with 9 bases that match TRBD1. Germline V CDR1 and CDR2: DFQATT, SNEGSKA (reference sequence). The V and J ends lost 4 bases and 2 bases, in that order; junction bases with no gene match: 5. This CDR3 contains 14 residues. The CDR3 region is CSAKRDRDNTEAFF. CDR3 coding DNA: TGCAGTGCTAAAAGGGACAGGGACAACACTGAAGCTTTCTTT.

J is TRBJ1-4 and V is TRBV5-6; no definite D call. The CDR3 consists of 15 residues. V was trimmed by 1 base and J by 6 bases, leaving 13 bases between them. CDR1 is SGHDT, CDR2 YYEEEE, per germline. This CDR3 is CASSLSSQRDEKLFF. The DNA for the CDR3 is TGTGCCAGCAGCTTGTCCTCGCAGAGAGATGAAAAACTGTTTTTT.

This clonotype has only a few counts. The chain is built from TRBV12-3 or TRBV12-4 and TRBJ2-1; no reliable D call. V lost 6 bases to trimming and J lost 0 bases, with 15 bases between them. There are 16 residues in the CDR3. CDR3 sequence (DNA): TGTGCCAGCAGCTACCCCCTAGAGCGCTCCTACAATGAGCAGTTCTTC. This encodes CASSYPLERSYNEQFF.

This clonotype was seen ten or more times. J is TRBJ1-1 and V is TRBV10-3; D is unresolved. Germline CDR1 and CDR2: ENHRY and SYGVKD. The V gene lost 0 bases and the J gene lost 2 bases, with 10 bases spanning the gap. The CDR3 has 15 amino acids. This CDR3 is CAISESYEENTEAFF. The CDR3 DNA reads as TGTGCCATCAGTGAGTCGTACGAAGAAAACACTGAAGCTTTCTTT.

This clonotype was counted a single time. The chain recombines TRBV6-4 with TRBJ2-3; D call uncertain. This CDR3 is built from 19 residues. Germline V lookup: CDR1 MRHNA, CDR2 SNTAGT. V lost 0 bases and J 5 bases, leaving 24 bases between the germline ends. CDR3 coding DNA: TGTGCCAGCAGTGACTCGAGGAACGGAAAGAGGTTTTTGAGAGATACGCAGTATTTT. As protein: CASSDSRNGKRFLRDTQYF.

This clonotype was observed a handful of times. The V and J genes are TRBV4-3 and TRBJ1-4; 7 nucleotides align to TRBD1. The V and J ends lost 0 bases and 2 bases, in that order; junction bases with no gene match: 0. Germline CDR1 reads LGHNA; CDR2 reads YSLEER. The CDR3 consists of 15 residues. For the CDR3, the DNA is TGCGCCAGCAGCCAAGACAGGGGGACTAATGAAAAACTGTTTTTT. Residues: CASSQDRGTNEKLFF.

About this clonotype: Germline is not matched at one junction end, which may reflect a read error. The rearrangement joins TRBV5-5 to TRBJ2-7; either TRBD1 or TRBD2 may fit D (5 bases each). From germline, CDR1 is SGHKS and CDR2 YYEKEE (reference sequence). The CDR3 has 13 amino acids. The CDR3 is CASSPGPTYDQYF. The DNA for the CDR3 is TGTGCCAGCAGCCCGGGACCCACCTACGACCAGTACTTC.

This chain joins TRBV28 and TRBJ2-7; D is unresolved. The germline V gene encodes CDR1 MDHEN and CDR2 SYDVKM. The CDR3 length is 12 residues. V lost 3 bases and J 7 bases, leaving 10 bases between the germline ends. This CDR3 reads CASSFPPNEQYF. The DNA of the CDR3 is TGTGCCAGCAGTTTCCCCCCGAATGAGCAGTACTTC.

This rearrangement joins TRBV7-9 to TRBJ1-3; D may be TRBD1 (6 bases). V dropped 5 bases and J dropped 0 bases, with 11 bases sitting between them. Looked up from germline, CDR1 is SEHNR and CDR2 is FQNEAQ (reference sequence). The CDR3 has 15 amino acids. The CDR3 here is CASSEDSSSGNTIYF. CDR3 DNA: TGTGCCAGCAGCGAGGACAGCTCCTCTGGAAACACCATATATTTT.

The chain employs TRBV4-2 and TRBJ1-6; D ambiguous. Germline CDR1 LGHNA, CDR2 YNFKEQ. V lost 4 bases and J 5 bases, leaving 21 bases between the germline ends. The CDR3 sequence is 18 residues long. The CDR3: CASSPEVVSHLNNSPLHF. In DNA form, the CDR3 reads TGTGCCAGCAGCCCAGAGGTAGTCAGTCACTTAAATAATTCACCCCTCCACTTT.

The V call is TRBV9, the J call TRBJ1-5, with no clear D. The CDR3 runs 13 residues. The germline gives CDR1 SGDLS, CDR2 YYNGEE. V lost 0 bases and J lost 3, with 4 bases in between. The CDR3 nucleotides read TGTGCCAGCAGCGTAGATATCAATCAGCCCCAGCATTTT. Translating it yields CASSVDINQPQHF.

This clonotype has more than one count but fewer than ten. This sequence joins TRBV11-1 and TRBJ2-1; possible D gene TRBD1, 6 bases. CDR3 length equals 21 residues. Germline CDR1 reads SGHAT; CDR2 reads FQDESV (reference sequence). The V end was cut by 2 bases, the J end by 7 bases, with 33 bases between. CDR3 sequence: CASSLTEAEDDQGNRGNEQFF. The CDR3 DNA is TGTGCCAGCAGCTTAACTGAGGCCGAGGATGACCAGGGGAACAGAGGAAATGAGCAGTTCTTC.

V usage is TRBV29-1 and J usage is TRBJ1-1, with 9 bases fitting TRBD1. In germline, CDR1 is SQVTM, CDR2 ANQGSEA. The CDR3 is made up of 12 amino acids. J gave up 6 bases and V 7 bases, and 6 bases lay outside the gene matches. The CDR3 protein is CSAPGTGSEAFF. The CDR3 nucleotides read TGCAGCGCCCCCGGGACAGGGTCTGAAGCTTTCTTT. Looking up the rest from reference TRBV29-1 and TRBJ1-1 gives the full variable domain: SAVISQKPSRDICQRGTSLTIQCQVDSQVTMMFWYRQQPGQSLTLIATANQGSEATYESGFVIDKFPISRPNLTFSTLTVSNMSPEDSSIYLCSAPGTGSEAFFGQGTRLTVV.

This rearrangement joins TRBV5-6 to TRBJ2-3; D gene ambiguous. V was pared by 0 bases and J by 6 bases, with 11 bases between. This CDR3 has 14 residues. Per the germline V gene, CDR1 is SGHDT and CDR2 is YYEEEE. The DNA of the CDR3 is TGTGCCAGCAGCTTGGTTACCTGGGCGGATACGCAGTATTTT. Its translation: CASSLVTWADTQYF.

For this clonotype: The junction differs from germline at one of its ends, possibly a read error. The chain joins TRBV5-1 to TRBJ2-3; perhaps D is TRBD1 or TRBD2 (5 bases each). Germline assignment: CDR1 SGHRS and CDR2 YFSETQ. The CDR3 length is 14 residues. The CDR3 is CASSWDGSTYTQYF. The CDR3 nucleotides read TGCGCCAGCAGCTGGGACGGAAGCACATATACGCAGTATTTT. The full variable domain, with the rest looked up from reference TRBV5-1 and TRBJ2-3, is KAGVTQTPRYLIKTRGQQVTLSCSPISGHRSVSWYQQTPGQGLQFLFEYFSETQRNKGNFPGRFSGRQFSNSRSEMNVSTLELGDSALYLCASSWDGSTYTQYFGPGTRLTVL.